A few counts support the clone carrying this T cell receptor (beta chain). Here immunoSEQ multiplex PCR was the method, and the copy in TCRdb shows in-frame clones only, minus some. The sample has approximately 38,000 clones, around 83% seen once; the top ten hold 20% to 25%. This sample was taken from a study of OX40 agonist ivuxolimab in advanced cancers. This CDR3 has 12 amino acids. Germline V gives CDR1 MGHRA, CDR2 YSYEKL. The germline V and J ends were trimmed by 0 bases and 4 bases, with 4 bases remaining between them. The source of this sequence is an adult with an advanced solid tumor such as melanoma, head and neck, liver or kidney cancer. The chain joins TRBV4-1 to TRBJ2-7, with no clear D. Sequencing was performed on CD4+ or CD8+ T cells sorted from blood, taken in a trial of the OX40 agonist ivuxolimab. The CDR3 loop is CASSQDWYEQYF. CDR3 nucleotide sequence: TGCGCCAGCAGCCAAGATTGGTACGAGCAGTACTTC.